These T cell receptor beta chains were read from a single sample in a study of cytomegalovirus exposure and HLA in healthy donors. Method: immunoSEQ multiplex PCR; TCRdb's copy keeps in-frame clones and lacks some. In total, the table holds fewer than 250,000 clones. The sample consisted of PBMCs. The receptors here all came from a woman aged 30 to 39 in good health and CMV-seropositive. The CDR3 runs from the conserved cysteine through the conserved F or W.

CDR3aa: CASRTGGYGYTF; v_gene: TRBV2; j_gene: TRBJ1-2
CDR3aa: CATSREGGYSYEQYF; v_gene: TRBV15; j_gene: TRBJ2-7
CDR3aa: CASSLNARGDGYTF; v_gene: TRBV5-1; j_gene: TRBJ1-2
CDR3aa: CASSPRQGTGELFF; v_gene: TRBV18; j_gene: TRBJ2-2
CDR3aa: CASSQERDRDNTF; v_gene: TRBV4-1; j_gene: TRBJ1-2
CDR3aa: CASTPHRNGQGGSEQYF; v_gene: TRBV19; j_gene: TRBJ2-7
CDR3aa: CASKLGVESYGYTF; v_gene: TRBV5-1; j_gene: TRBJ1-2
CDR3aa: CASRTGGYEQYF; v_gene: TRBV6-5; j_gene: TRBJ2-7
CDR3aa: CTSSQSRGQNNQPQHF; v_gene: TRBV7-9; j_gene: TRBJ1-5
CDR3aa: CASSPHGLADMYNEQFF; v_gene: TRBV14; j_gene: TRBJ2-1
CDR3aa: CASSQVSGSEQFF; v_gene: TRBV4-1; j_gene: TRBJ2-1
CDR3aa: CASSQGHTANQPQHF; v_gene: TRBV4-3; j_gene: TRBJ1-5
CDR3aa: CASSLVGQDLYEQYF; v_gene: TRBV5-1; j_gene: TRBJ2-7